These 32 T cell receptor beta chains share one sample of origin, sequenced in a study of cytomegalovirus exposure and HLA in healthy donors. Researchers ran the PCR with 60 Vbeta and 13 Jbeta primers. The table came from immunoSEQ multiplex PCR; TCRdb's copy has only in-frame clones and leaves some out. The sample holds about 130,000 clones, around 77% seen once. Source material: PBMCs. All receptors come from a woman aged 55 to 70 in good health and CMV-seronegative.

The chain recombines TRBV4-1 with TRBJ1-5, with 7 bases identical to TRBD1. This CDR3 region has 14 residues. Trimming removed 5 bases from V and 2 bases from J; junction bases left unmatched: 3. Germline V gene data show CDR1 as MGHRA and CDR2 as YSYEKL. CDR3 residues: CASSNQGGNQPQHF. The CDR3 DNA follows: TGCGCCAGCAGCAATCAGGGGGGCAATCAGCCCCAGCATTTT.

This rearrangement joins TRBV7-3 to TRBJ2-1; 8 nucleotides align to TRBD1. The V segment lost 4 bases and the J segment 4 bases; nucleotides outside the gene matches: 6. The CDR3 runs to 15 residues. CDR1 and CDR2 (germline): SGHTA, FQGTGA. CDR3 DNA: TGTGCCAGCAGCTCACCGGGACAGGAATACAATGAGCAGTTCTTC. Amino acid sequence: CASSSPGQEYNEQFF.

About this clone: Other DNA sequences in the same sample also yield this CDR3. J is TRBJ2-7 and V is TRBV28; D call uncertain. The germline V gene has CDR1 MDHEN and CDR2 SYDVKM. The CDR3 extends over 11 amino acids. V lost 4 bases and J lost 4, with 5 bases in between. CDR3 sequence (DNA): TGTGCCAGCAGTTCCCGGTACGAGCAGTACTTC. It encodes CASSSRYEQYF.

CDR3 nucleotide sequence: TGTGCCAGCAGTTCCCCGGGACAGGGGGGAGAGACCCAGTACTTC. This codes for CASSSPGQGGETQYF. This rearrangement joins TRBV28 to TRBJ2-5; 11 bases are shared with TRBD1. The trim removed 4 bases at V and 4 bases at J, leaving 5 bases unmatched. This CDR3 comprises 15 residues. CDR1 is MDHEN, CDR2 SYDVKM, per germline.

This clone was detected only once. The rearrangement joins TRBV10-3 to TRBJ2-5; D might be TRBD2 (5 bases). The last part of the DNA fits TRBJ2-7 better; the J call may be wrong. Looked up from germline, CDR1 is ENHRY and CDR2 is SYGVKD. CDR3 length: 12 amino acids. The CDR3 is CAISDRDYEQYF. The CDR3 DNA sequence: TGTGCCATCAGTGACCGGGACTACGAGCAGTACTTC.

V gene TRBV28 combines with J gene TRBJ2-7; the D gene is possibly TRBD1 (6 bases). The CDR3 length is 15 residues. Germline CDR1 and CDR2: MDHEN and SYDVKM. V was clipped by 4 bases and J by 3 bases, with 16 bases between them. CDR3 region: CASSSPTGFDYEQYF. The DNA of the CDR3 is TGTGCCAGCAGTTCCCCGACAGGTTTTGACTACGAGCAGTACTTC.

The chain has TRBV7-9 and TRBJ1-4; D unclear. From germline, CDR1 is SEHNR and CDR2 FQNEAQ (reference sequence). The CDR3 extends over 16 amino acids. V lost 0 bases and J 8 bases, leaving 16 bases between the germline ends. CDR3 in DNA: TGTGCCAGCAGCTTAGCGGCGGCAGCCCTGTGGGAAAAACTGTTTTTT. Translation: CASSLAAAALWEKLFF.

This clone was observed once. The CDR3 coding sequence is TGTGCTAGTGGTTTGGGAACCGGTTTCGAGACCCAGTACTTC. It is translated as CASGLGTGFETQYF. The chain uses TRBV12-5 and TRBJ2-5; no clear D gene. Deletions cut 1 base from V and 5 bases from J, with 11 bases between. CDR1 LGHNT and CDR2 FRNRAP come from the germline V gene. This CDR3 comprises 14 residues. Drawing the rest from reference TRBV12-5 and TRBJ2-5, the complete variable domain is DARVTQTPRHKVTEMGQEVTMRCQPILGHNTVFWYRQTMMQGLELLAYFRNRAPLDDSGMPKDRFSAEMPDATLATLKIQPSEPRDSAVYFCASGLGTGFETQYFGPGTRLLVL.

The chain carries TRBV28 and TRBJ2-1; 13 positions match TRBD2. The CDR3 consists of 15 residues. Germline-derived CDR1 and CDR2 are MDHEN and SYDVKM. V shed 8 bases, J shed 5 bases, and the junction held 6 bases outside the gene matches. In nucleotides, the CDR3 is TGTGCCAGCGAGGGGGGGACTAGCGGGAACAATGAGCAGTTCTTC. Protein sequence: CASEGGTSGNNEQFF.

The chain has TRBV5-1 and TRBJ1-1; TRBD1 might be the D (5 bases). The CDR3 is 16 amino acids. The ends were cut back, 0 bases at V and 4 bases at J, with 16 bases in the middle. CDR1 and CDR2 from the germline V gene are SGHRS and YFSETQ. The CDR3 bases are TGCGCCAGCAGCTTGGTCCCGGCAGGGAGGAGCACTGAAGCTTTCTTT. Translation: CASSLVPAGRSTEAFF.

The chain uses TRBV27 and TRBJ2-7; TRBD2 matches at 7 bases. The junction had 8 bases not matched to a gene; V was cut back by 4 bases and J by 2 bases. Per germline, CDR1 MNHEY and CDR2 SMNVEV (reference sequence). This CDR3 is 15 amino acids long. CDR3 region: CASSWGGAPPYEQYF. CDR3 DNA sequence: TGTGCCAGCAGTTGGGGAGGGGCCCCCCCCTACGAGCAGTACTTC.

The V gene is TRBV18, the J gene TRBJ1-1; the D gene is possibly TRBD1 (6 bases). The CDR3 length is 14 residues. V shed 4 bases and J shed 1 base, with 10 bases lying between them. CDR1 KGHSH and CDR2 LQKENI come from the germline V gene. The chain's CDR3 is CASSLTDRNTEAFF. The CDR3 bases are TGTGCCAGCTCACTTACGGACAGGAACACTGAAGCTTTCTTT. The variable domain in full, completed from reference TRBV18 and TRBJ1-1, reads NAGVMQNPRHLVRRRGQEARLRCSPMKGHSHVYWYRQLPEEGLKFMVYLQKENIIDESGMPKERFSAEFPKEGPSILRIQQVVRGDSAAYFCASSLTDRNTEAFFGQGTRLTVV.

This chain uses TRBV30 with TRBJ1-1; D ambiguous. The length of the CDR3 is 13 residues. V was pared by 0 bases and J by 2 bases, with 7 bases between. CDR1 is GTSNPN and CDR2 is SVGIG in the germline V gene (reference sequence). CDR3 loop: CAWSVAVNTEAFF. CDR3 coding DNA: TGTGCCTGGAGTGTGGCAGTCAACACTGAAGCTTTCTTT.

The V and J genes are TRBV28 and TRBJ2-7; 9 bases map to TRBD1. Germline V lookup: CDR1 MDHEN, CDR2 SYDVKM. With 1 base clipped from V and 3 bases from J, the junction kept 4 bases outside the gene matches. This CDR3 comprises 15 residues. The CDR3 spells CASSLLGQGNYEQYF. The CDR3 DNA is TGTGCCAGCAGTTTATTAGGACAGGGGAACTACGAGCAGTACTTC.

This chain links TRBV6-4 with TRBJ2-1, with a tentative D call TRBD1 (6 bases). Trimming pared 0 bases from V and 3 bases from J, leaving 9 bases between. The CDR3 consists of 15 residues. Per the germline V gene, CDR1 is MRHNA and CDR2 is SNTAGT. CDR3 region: CASSDSRTVYNEQFF. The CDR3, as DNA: TGTGCCAGCAGTGACTCCCGGACAGTCTACAATGAGCAGTTCTTC.

CDR3 sequence (DNA): TGCGCCAGCAGCCCGGGGGGGGCGCTCAACGAGCAGTACTTC. This encodes CASSPGGALNEQYF. The rearrangement uses TRBV5-1 and TRBJ2-7; 8 positions match TRBD2. Germline V gene lookup returns CDR1 SGHRS and CDR2 YFSETQ. Germline trimming cut 4 bases from V and 5 bases from J; bases unmatched to any gene: 8. This CDR3 region has 14 residues.

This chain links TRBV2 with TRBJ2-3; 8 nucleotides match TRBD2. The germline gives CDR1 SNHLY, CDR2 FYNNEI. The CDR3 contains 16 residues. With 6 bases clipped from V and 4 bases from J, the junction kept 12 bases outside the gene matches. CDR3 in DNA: TGTGCCAGCAGCCCCCGACTAGCGATTAAGCCAGATACGCAGTATTTT. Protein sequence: CASSPRLAIKPDTQYF.

The CDR3 DNA follows: TGTGCCACCAGCAGAGGGGGGGACAGGGGGTTCTATGGCTACACCTTC. Amino acids: CATSRGGDRGFYGYTF. This chain joins TRBV15 and TRBJ1-2; 11 bases align to TRBD1. V gave up 1 base and J gave up 4 bases; unmatched junction bases: 5. The V gene's germline CDR1 is LNHNV and CDR2 YYDKDF (reference sequence). The CDR3 is 16 amino acids. The whole variable domain, remainder taken from reference TRBV15 and TRBJ1-2, is DAMVIQNPRYQVTQFGKPVTLSCSQTLNHNVMYWYQQKSSQAPKLLFHYYDKDFNNEADTPDNFQSRRPNTSFCFLDIRSPGLGDTAMYLCATSRGGDRGFYGYTFGSGTRLTVV.

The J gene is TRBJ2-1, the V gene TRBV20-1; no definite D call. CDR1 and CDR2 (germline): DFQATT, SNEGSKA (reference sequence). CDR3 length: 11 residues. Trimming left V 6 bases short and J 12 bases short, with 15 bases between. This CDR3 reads CSASPRVGQFF. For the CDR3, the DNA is TGCAGTGCCAGCCCTAGAGTTGGGCAGTTCTTC.

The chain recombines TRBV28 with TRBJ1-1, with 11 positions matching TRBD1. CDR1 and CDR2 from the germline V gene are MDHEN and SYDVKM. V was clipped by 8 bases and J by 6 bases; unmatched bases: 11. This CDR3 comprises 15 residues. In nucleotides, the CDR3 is TGTGCCAGCCGGACAGGGGGCACCTCATTGCCTGAAGCTTTCTTT. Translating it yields CASRTGGTSLPEAFF.

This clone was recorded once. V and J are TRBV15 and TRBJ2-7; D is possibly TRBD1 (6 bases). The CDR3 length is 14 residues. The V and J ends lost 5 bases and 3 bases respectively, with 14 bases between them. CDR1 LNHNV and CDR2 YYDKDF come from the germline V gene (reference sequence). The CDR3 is CATSGGQTFYEQYF. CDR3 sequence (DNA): TGTGCCACCAGCGGCGGACAGACGTTCTACGAGCAGTACTTC.

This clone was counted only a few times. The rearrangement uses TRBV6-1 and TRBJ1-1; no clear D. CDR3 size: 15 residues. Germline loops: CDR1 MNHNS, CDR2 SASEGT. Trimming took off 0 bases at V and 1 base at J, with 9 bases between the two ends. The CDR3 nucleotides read TGTGCCAGCAGTGAAGCGGCAGGAAAGAACACTGAAGCTTTCTTT. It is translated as CASSEAAGKNTEAFF.

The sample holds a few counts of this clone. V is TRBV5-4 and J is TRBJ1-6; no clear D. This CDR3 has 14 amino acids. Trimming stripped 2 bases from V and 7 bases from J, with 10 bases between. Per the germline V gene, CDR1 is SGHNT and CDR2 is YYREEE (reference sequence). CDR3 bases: TGTGCCAGCAGCTTTGTACAGCAGAATTCACCCCTCCACTTT. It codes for CASSFVQQNSPLHF. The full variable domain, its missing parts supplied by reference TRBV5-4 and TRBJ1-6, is ETGVTQSPTHLIKTRGQQVTLRCSSQSGHNTVSWYQQALGQGPQFIFQYYREEENGRGNFPPRFSGLQFPNYSSELNVNALELDDSALYLCASSFVQQNSPLHFGNGTRLTVT.

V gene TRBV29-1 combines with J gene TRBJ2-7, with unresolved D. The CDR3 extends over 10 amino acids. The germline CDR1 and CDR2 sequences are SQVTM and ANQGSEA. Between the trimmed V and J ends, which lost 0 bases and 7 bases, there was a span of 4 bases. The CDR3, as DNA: TGCAGCGTTGAAGATCCGGAGCAGTACTTC. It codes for CSVEDPEQYF.

The DNA for the CDR3 is TGTGCCACCAGCAGGGCGACAGCGGGAGGGGGCACTGAAGCTTTCTTT. This sequence encodes CATSRATAGGGTEAFF. The chain couples TRBV15 to TRBJ1-1, with a tentative D call TRBD1 (6 bases). CDR1 is LNHNV, CDR2 YYDKDF, per germline (reference sequence). The CDR3 extends over 16 amino acids. V dropped 3 bases and J dropped 4 bases, with 18 bases sitting between them.

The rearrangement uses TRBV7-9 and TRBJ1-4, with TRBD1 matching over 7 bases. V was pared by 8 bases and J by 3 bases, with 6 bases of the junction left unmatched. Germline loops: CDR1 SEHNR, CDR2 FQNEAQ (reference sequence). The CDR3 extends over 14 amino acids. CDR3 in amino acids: CASLGTEANEKLFF. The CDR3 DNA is TGTGCCAGCTTGGGGACAGAGGCTAATGAAAAACTGTTTTTT.

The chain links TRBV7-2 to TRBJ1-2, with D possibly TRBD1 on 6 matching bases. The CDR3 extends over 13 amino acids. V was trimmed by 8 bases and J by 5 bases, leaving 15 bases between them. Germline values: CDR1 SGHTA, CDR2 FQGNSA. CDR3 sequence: CASGTTGSYGYTF. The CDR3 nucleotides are TGTGCCAGCGGCACCACAGGGAGTTATGGCTACACCTTC.

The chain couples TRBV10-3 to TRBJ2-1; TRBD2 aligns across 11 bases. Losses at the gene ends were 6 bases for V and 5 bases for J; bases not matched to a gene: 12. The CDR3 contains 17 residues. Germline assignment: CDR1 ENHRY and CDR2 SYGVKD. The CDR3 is CAIRGSGRVVVHNEQFF. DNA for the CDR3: TGTGCCATCAGGGGTAGCGGGAGGGTAGTTGTCCACAATGAGCAGTTCTTC.

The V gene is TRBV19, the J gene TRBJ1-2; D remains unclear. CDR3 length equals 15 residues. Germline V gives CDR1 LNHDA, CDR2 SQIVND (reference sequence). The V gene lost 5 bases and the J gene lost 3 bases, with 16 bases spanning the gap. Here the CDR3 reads CASSRGPHNDYGYTF. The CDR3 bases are TGTGCCAGTAGTCGCGGGCCCCATAATGACTATGGCTACACCTTC.

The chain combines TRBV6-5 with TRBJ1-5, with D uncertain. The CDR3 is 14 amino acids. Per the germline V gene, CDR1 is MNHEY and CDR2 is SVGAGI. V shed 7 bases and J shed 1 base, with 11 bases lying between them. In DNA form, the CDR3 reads TGTGCCAGCAAACGACCGGGGAGCAATCAGCCCCAGCATTTT. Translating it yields CASKRPGSNQPQHF.

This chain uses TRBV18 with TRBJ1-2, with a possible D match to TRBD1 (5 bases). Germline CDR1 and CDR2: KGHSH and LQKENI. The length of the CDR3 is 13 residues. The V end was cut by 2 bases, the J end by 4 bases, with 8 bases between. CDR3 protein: CASSPGATYGYTF. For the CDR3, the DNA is TGTGCCAGCTCACCAGGGGCTACCTATGGCTACACCTTC.

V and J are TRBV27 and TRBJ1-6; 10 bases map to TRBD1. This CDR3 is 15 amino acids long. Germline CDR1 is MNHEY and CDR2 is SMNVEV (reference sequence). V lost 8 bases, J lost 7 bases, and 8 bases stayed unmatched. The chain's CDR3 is CASCQPGQGNSPLHF. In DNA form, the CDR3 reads TGTGCCAGCTGCCAACCGGGACAGGGGAATTCACCCCTCCACTTT.